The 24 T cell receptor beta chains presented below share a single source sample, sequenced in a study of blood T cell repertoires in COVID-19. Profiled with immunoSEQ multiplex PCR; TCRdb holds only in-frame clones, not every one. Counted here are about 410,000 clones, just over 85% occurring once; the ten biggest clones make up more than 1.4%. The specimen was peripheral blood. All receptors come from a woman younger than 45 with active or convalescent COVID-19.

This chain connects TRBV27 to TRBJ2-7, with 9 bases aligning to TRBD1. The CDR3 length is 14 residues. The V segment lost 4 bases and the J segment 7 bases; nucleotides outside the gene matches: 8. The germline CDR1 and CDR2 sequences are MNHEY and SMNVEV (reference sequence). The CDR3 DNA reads TGTGCCAGCAGTTCGCGGGACAGGGTCAATGAGCAGTACTTC. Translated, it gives CASSSRDRVNEQYF.

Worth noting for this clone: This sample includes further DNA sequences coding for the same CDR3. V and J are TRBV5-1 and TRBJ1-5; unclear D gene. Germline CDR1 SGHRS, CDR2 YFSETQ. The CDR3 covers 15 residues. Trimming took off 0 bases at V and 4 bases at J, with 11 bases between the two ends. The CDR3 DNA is TGCGCCAGCAGCTTGGACAGCCCGAGTAATCAGCCCCAGCATTTT. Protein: CASSLDSPSNQPQHF.

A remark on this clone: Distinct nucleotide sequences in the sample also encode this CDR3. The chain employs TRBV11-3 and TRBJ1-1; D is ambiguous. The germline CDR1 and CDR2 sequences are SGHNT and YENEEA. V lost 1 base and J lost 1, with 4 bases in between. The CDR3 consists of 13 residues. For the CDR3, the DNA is TGTGCCAGCAGCTTAGGACAGAACACTGAAGCTTTCTTT. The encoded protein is CASSLGQNTEAFF. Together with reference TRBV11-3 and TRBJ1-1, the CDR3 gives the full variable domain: EAGVVQSPRYKIIEKKQPVAFWCNPISGHNTLYWYLQNLGQGPELLIRYENEEAVDDSQLPKDRFSAERLKGVDSTLKIQPAELGDSAVYLCASSLGQNTEAFFGQGTRLTVV.

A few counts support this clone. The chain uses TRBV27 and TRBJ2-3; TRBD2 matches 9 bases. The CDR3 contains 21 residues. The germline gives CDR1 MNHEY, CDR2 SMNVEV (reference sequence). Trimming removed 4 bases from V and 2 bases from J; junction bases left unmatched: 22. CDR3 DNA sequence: TGTGCCAGCAGTTCAAACCACAGGGTTTTAAGCGGGAGGACTTACACAGATACGCAGTATTTT. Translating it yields CASSSNHRVLSGRTYTDTQYF.

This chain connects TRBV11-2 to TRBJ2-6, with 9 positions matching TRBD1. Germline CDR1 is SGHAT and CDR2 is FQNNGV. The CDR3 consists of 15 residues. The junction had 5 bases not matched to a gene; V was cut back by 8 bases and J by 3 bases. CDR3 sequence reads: CASVGTGFGANVLTF. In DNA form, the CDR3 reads TGTGCCAGCGTCGGGACAGGGTTTGGGGCCAACGTCCTGACTTTC.

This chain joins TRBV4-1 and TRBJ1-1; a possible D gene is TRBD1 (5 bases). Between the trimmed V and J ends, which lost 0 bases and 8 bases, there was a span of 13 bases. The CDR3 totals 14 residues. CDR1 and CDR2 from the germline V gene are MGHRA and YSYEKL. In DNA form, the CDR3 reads TGCGCCAGCAGCCAAGATTCGGGGGTTGGGGAAGCTTTCTTT. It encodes CASSQDSGVGEAFF.

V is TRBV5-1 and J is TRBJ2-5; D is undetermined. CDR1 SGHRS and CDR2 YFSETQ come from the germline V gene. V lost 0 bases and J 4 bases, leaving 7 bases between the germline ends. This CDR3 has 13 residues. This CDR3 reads CASSLDQVETQYF. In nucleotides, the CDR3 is TGCGCCAGCAGCTTGGACCAGGTAGAGACCCAGTACTTC.

The DNA of the CDR3 is TGTGCCAGCAGTTTCCGAGGTGCCGAGACCCAGTACTTC. This codes for CASSFRGAETQYF. The chain carries TRBV12-3 or TRBV12-4 and TRBJ2-5; D remains unclear. The CDR3 extends over 13 amino acids. The V gene lost 3 bases and the J gene lost 5 bases, with 10 bases spanning the gap.

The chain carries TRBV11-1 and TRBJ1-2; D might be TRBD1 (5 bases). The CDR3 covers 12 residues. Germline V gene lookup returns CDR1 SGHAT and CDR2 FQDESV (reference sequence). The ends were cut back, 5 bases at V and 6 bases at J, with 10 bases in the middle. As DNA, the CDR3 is TGTGCCAGCAGCAGGGGCCCAGATGGCTACACCTTC. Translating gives CASSRGPDGYTF. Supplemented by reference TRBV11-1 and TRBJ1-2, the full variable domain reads EAEVAQSPRYKITEKSQAVAFWCDPISGHATLYWYRQILGQGPELLVQFQDESVVDDSQLPKDRFSAERLKGVDSTLKIQPAELGDSAMYLCASSRGPDGYTFGSGTRLTVV.

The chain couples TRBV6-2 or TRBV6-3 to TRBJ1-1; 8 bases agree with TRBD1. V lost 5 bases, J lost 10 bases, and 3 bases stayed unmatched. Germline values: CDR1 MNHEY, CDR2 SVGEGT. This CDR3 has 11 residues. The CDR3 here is CASSRQGRAFF. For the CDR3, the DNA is TGTGCCAGCAGTCGACAGGGGAGAGCTTTCTTT.

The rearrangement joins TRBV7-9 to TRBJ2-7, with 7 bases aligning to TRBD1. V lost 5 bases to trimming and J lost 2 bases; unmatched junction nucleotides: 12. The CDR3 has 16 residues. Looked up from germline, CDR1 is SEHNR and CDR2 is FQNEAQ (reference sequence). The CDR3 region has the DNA TGTGCCAGCAGCCCGCTACCGGGACAGCCTGCCTACGAGCAGTACTTC. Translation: CASSPLPGQPAYEQYF.

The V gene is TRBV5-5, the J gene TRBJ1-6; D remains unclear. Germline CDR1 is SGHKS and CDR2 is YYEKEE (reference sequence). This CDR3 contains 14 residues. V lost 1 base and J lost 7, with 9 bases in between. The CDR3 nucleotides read TGTGCCAGCAGCTTGACACCCCAGAATTCACCCCTCCACTTT. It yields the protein CASSLTPQNSPLHF.

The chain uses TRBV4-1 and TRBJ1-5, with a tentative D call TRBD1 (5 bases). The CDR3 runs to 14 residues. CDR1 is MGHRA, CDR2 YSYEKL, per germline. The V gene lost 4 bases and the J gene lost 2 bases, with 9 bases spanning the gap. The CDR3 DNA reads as TGCGCCAGCAGCCCCTTACAGGGCAATCAGCCCCAGCATTTT. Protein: CASSPLQGNQPQHF.

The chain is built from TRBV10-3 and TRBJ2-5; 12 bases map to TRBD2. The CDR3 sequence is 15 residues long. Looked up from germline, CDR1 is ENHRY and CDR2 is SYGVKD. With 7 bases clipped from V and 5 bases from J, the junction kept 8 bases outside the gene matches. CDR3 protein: CAIKTSGGRGETQYF. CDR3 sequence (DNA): TGTGCCATCAAGACTAGCGGGGGACGAGGGGAGACCCAGTACTTC.

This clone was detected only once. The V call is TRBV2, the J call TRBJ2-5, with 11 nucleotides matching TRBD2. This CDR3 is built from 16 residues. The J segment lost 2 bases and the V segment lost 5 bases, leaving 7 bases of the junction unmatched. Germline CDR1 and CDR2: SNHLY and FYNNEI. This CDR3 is CASSPTGTSGQETQYF. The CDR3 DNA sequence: TGTGCCAGCAGTCCTACCGGGACTAGCGGTCAAGAGACCCAGTACTTC. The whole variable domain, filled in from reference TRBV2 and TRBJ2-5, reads EPEVTQTPSHQVTQMGQEVILRCVPISNHLYFYWYRQILGQKVEFLVSFYNNEISEKSEIFDDQFSVERPDGSNFTLKIRSTKLEDSAMYFCASSPTGTSGQETQYFGPGTRLLVL.

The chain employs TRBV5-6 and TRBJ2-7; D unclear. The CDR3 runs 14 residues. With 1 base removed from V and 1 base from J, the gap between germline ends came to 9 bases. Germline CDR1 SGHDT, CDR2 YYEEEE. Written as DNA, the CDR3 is TGTGCCAGCAGCTTGAGGTTAGCATCCTACGAGCAGTACTTC. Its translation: CASSLRLASYEQYF.

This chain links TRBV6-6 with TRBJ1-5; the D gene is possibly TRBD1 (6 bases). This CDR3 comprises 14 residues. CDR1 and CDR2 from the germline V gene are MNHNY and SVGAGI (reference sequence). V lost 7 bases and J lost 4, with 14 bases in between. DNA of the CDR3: TGTGCCAGCACCCCTTCGACAGGTAATCAGCCCCAGCATTTT. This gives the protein CASTPSTGNQPQHF.

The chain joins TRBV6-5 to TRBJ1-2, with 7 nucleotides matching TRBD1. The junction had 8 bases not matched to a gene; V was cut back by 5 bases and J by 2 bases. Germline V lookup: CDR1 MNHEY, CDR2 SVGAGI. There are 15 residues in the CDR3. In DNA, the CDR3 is TGTGCCAGCAGTCCCTACCCAGGGGGGAACTATGGCTACACCTTC. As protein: CASSPYPGGNYGYTF.

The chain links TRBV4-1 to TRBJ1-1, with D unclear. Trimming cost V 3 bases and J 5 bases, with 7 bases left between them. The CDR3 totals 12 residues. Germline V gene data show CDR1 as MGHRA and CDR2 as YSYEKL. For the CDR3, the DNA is TGCGCCAGCAGCCACTTAACAACTGAAGCTTTCTTT. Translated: CASSHLTTEAFF.

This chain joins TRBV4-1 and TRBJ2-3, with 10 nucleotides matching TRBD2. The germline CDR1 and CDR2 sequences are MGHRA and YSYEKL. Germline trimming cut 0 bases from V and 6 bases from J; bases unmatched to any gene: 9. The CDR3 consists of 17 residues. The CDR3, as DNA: TGCGCCAGCAGCCAAGAATCCAGCGGGGGGGCGGGTGATACGCAGTATTTT. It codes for CASSQESSGGAGDTQYF.

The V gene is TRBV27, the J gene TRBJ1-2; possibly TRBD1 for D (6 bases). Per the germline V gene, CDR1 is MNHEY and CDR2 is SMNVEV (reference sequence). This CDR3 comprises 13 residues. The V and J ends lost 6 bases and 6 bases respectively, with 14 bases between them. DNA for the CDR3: TGTGCCAGCAGACCCCCTAGGGGGAATGGCTACACCTTC. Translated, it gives CASRPPRGNGYTF.

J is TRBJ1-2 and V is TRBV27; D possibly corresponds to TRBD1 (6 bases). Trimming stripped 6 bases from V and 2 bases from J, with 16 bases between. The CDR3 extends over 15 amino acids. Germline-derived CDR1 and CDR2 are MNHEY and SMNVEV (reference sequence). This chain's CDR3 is CASSNLGQFNYGYTF. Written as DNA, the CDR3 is TGTGCCAGCAGCAACCTTGGACAGTTCAACTATGGCTACACCTTC.

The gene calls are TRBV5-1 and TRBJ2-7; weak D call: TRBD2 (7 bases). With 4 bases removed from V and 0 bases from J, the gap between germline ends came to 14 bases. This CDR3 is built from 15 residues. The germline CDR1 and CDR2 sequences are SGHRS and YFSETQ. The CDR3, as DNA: TGCGCCAGCAGCCCCGGGGGCGGGAGCTCCTACGAGCAGTACTTC. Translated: CASSPGGGSSYEQYF.

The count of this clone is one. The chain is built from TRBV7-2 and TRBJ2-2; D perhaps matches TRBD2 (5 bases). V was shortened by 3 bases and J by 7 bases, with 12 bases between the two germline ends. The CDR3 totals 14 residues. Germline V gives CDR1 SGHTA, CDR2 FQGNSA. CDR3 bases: TGTGCCAGCAGCTTTGCGCTAGCATTCGGGGAGCTGTTTTTT. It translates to CASSFALAFGELFF.